This T cell receptor (beta chain) was recorded in a study of blood T cell repertoires in COVID-19. Overall study context: Researchers got acute and convalescent COVID-19 samples from the United States, Italy and Spain. The analysed material was cDNA or gDNA that came from T cells, B-cell-depleted T cells, or PBMCs.

Trimming left V 4 bases short and J 0 bases short, with 13 bases between. This CDR3 has 14 residues. Germline V gene data show CDR1 as GTSNPN and CDR2 as SVGIG (reference sequence). In the authors' methods: Amplified reference gene primers provided the basis for estimating nucleated cell counts. Measured with immunoSEQ multiplex PCR; TCRdb has only the in-frame clones, and not every one. V and J calls plus clone size are reproduced from that table; the DNA served to infer D and trimming. The sample lists approximately 130,000 clones, roughly 79% occurring once. The chain couples TRBV30 to TRBJ2-7, with D possibly matching TRBD2 (6 bases). The clonotype originates from a human donor in a cohort sampled during active COVID-19. Specimen: peripheral blood. The DNA for the CDR3 is TGTGCCTGGAAGAGGGACTTGAGCTCCTACGAGCAGTACTTC. It is translated as CAWKRDLSSYEQYF.